This TCR beta chain emerged from a study of T cell responses to AZD1222 COVID-19 vaccine. Generated by immunoSEQ multiplex PCR, the TCRdb table keeps only in-frame clones and is missing some. The data hold 40,000 to 65,000 clones, with 70% to 85% observed a single time. With 6 bases removed from V and 3 bases from J, the gap between germline ends came to 17 bases. In germline, CDR1 is SQVTM, CDR2 ANQGSEA. CDR3 length: 14 residues. General study findings and limits: Spike-specific TCR breadth rose after two AZD1222 doses, and depth rose as well. A mostly white British donor set with more females was recruited, and clonal diversity was possibly underestimated.

Turning to this clone: Its antigen is still unknown.

The source was peripheral blood, collected on day 0 of AZD1222 vaccination. The gene calls are TRBV29-1 and TRBJ1-1; a weak D match, TRBD1 (6 bases). The receptor's source is an adult in good health. The CDR3, as DNA: TGCAGCGTGGGGAACAGGGTCGGGGACACTGAAGCTTTCTTT. Translating gives CSVGNRVGDTEAFF. Combining the CDR3 with reference TRBV29-1 and TRBJ1-1 gives the whole variable domain SAVISQKPSRDICQRGTSLTIQCQVDSQVTMMFWYRQQPGQSLTLIATANQGSEATYESGFVIDKFPISRPNLTFSTLTVSNMSPEDSSIYLCSVGNRVGDTEAFFGQGTRLTVV.